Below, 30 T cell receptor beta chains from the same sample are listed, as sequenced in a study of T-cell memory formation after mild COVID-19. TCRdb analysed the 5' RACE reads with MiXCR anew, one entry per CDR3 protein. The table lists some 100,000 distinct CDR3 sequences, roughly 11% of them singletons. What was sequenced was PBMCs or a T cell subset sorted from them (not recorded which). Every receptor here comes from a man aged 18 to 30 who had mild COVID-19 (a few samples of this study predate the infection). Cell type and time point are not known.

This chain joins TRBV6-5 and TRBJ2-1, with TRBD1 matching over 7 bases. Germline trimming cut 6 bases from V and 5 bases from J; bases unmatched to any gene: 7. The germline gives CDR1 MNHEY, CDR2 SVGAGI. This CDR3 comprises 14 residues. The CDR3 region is CASRPQDRNNEQFF. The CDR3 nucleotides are TGTGCCAGCAGACCTCAGGACAGGAACAATGAGCAGTTCTTC.

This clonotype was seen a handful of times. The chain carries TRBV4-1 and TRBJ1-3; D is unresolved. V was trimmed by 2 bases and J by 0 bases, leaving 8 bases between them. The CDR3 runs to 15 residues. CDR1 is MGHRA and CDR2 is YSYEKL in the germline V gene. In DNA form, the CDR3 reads TGCGCCAGCAGCCAACACAGAAGCTCTGGAAACACCATATATTTT. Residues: CASSQHRSSGNTIYF.

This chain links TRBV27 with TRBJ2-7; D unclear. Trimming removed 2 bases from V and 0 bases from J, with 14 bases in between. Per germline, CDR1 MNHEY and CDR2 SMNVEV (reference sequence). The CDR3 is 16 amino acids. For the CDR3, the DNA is TGTGCCAGCAGTTTAGGTTCGCCTGCCGGCTCCTACGAGCAGTACTTC. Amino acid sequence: CASSLGSPAGSYEQYF.

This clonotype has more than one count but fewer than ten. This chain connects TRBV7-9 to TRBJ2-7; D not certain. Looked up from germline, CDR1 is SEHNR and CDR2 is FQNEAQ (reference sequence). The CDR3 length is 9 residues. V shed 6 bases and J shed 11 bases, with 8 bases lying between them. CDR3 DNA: TGTGCCAGCAGAGACACGGAGTACGTC. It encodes CASRDTEYV.

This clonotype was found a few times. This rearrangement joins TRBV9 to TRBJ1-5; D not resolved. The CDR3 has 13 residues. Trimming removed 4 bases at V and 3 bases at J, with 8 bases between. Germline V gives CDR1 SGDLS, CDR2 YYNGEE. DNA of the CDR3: TGTGCCAGCAGCCCTACCCCCAATCAGCCCCAGCATTTT. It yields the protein CASSPTPNQPQHF.

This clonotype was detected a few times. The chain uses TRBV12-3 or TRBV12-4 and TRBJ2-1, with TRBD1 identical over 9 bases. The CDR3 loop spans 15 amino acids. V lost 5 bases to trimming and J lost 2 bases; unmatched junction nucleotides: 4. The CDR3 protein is CASSATGGAYNEQFF. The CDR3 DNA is TGTGCCAGCAGTGCGACAGGGGGGGCCTACAATGAGCAGTTCTTC.

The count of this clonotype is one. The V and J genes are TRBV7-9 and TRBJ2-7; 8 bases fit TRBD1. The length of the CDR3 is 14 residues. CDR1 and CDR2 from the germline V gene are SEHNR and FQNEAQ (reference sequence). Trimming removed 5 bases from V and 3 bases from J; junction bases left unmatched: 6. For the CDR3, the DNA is TGTGCCAGCAGCCGGACAGGGTACAACTACGAGCAGTACTTC. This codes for CASSRTGYNYEQYF. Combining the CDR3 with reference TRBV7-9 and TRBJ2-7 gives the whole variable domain DTGVSQNPRHKITKRGQNVTFRCDPISEHNRLYWYRQTLGQGPEFLTYFQNEAQLEKSRLLSDRFSAERPKGSFSTLEIQRTEQGDSAMYLCASSRTGYNYEQYFGPGTRLTVT.

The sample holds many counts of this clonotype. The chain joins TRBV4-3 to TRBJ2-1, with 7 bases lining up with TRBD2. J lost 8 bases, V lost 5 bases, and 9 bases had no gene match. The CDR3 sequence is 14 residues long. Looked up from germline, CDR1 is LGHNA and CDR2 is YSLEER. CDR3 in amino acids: CASSDGSGWDEQFF. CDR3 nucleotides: TGCGCCAGCAGCGACGGTAGCGGGTGGGATGAGCAGTTCTTC.

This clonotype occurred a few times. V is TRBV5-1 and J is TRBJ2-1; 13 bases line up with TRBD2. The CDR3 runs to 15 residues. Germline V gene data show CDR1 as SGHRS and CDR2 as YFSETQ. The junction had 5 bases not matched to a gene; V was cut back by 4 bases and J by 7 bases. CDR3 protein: CASSTGLAGENEQFF. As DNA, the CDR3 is TGCGCCAGCAGCACTGGACTAGCGGGGGAGAATGAGCAGTTCTTC.

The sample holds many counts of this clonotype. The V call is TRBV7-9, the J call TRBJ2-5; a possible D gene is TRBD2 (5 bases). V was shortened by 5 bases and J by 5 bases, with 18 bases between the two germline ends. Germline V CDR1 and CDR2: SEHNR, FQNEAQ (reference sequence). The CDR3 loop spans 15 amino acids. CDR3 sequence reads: CASSPTLLGGETQYF. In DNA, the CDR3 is TGTGCCAGCAGCCCGACCTTGTTGGGCGGGGAGACCCAGTACTTC.

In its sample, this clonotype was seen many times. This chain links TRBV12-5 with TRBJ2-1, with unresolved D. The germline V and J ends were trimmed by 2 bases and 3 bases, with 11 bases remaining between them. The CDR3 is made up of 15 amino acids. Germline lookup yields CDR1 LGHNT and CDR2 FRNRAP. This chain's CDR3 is CASGLWQVSYNEQFF. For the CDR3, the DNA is TGTGCTAGTGGTTTGTGGCAGGTTAGCTACAATGAGCAGTTCTTC.

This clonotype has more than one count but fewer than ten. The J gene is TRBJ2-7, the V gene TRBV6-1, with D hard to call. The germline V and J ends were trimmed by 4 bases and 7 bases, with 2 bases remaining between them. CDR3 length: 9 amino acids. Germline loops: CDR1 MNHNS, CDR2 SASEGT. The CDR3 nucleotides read TGTGCCAGCAGTGTGGAGCAGTACTTC. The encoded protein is CASSVEQYF.

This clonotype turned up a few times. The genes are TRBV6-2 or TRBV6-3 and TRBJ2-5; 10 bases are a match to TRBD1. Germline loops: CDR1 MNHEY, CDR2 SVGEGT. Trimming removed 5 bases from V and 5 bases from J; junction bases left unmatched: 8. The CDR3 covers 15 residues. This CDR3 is CASSRDRGLLETQYF. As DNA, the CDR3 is TGTGCCAGCAGTAGAGACAGGGGGCTGTTGGAGACCCAGTACTTC.

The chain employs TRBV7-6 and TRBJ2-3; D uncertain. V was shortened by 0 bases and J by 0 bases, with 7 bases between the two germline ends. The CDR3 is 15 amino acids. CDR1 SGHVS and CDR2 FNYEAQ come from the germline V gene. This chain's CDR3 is CASSLALTSTDTQYF. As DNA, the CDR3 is TGTGCCAGCAGCTTAGCGCTTACTAGCACAGATACGCAGTATTTT.

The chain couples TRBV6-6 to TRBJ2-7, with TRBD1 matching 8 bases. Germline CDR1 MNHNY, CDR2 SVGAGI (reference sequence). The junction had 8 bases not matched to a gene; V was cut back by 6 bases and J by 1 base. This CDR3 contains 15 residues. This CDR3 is CASSPPTGASYEQYV. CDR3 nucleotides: TGTGCCAGCAGCCCACCGACAGGGGCGTCCTACGAGCAGTACGTC.

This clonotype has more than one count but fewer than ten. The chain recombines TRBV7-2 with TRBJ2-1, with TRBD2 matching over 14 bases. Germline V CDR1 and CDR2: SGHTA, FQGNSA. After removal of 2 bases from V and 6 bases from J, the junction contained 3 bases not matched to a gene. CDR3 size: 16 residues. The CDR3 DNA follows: TGTGCCAGCAGCTTATCCGGACTAGCGGGGGGCAATGAGCAGTTCTTC. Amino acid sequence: CASSLSGLAGGNEQFF.

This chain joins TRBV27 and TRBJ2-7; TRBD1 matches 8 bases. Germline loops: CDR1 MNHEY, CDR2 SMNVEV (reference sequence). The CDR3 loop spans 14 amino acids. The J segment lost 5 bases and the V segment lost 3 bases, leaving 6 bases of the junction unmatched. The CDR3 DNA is TGTGCCAGCAGTTTCCTAACCAGGGGGCACGAGCAGTACTTC. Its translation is CASSFLTRGHEQYF.

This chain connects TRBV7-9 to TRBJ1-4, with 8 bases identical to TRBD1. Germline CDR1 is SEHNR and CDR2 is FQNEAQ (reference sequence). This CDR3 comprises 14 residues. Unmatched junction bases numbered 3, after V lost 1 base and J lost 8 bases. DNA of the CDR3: TGTGCCAGCAGCTTAGAACAGGGGGAAGAAAAACTGTTTTTT. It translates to CASSLEQGEEKLFF.

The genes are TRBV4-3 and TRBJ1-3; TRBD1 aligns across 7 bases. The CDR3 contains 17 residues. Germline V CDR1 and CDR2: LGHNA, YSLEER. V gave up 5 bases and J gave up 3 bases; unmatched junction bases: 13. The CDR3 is CASSSGNRGMHGNTIYF. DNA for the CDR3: TGCGCCAGCAGCTCCGGCAACAGGGGAATGCATGGAAACACCATATATTTT.

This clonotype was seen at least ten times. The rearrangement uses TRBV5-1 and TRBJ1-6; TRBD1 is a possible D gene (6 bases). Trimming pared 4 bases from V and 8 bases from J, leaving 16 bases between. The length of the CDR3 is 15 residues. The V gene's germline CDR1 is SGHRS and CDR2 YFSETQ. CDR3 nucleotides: TGCGCCAGCAGCCAAACAGGGCAAGTCGATTCACCCCTCCACTTT. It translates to CASSQTGQVDSPLHF.

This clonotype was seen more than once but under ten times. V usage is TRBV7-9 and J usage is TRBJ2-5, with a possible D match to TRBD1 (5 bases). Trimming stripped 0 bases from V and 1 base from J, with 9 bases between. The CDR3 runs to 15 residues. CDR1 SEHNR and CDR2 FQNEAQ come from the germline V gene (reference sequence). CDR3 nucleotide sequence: TGTGCCAGCAGCTTAGCGTCAGGGATCCAAGAGACCCAGTACTTC. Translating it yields CASSLASGIQETQYF.

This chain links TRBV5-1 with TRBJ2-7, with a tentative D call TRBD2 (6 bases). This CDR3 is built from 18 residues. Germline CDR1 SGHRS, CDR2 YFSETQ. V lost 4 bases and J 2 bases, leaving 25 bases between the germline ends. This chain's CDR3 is CASSPGESGVGPTYEQYV. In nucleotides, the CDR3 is TGCGCCAGCAGCCCGGGAGAGTCGGGGGTCGGCCCTACCTACGAGCAGTACGTC.

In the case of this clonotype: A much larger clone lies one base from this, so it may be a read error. DNA of the CDR3: TGCGCCAGCAGCCAAGATCGGAGGAACTATGGCTACACCTTC. Translating gives CASSQDRRNYGYTF. The rearrangement joins TRBV4-3 to TRBJ1-2; no definite D call. The CDR3 sequence is 14 residues long. Trimming shortened V by 0 bases and J by 2 bases, and 7 bases separated the two germline ends. Germline lookup yields CDR1 LGHNA and CDR2 YSLEER.

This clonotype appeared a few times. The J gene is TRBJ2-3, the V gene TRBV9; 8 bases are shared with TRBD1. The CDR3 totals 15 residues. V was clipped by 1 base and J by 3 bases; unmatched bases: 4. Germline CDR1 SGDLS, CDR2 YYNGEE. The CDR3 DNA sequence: TGTGCCAGCAGCGTACAGGGGGCTGGAACAGATACGCAGTATTTT. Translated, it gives CASSVQGAGTDTQYF. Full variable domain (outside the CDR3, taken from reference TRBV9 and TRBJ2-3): DSGVTQTPKHLITATGQRVTLRCSPRSGDLSVYWYQQSLDQGLQFLIQYYNGEERAKGNILERFSAQQFPDLHSELNLSSLELGDSALYFCASSVQGAGTDTQYFGPGTRLTVL.

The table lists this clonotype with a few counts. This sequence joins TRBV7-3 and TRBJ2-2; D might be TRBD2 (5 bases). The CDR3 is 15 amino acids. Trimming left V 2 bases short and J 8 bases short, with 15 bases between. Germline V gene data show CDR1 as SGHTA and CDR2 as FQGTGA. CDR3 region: CASSLLPSPLGELFF. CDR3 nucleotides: TGTGCCAGCAGCTTATTGCCTAGCCCCTTAGGGGAGCTGTTTTTT.

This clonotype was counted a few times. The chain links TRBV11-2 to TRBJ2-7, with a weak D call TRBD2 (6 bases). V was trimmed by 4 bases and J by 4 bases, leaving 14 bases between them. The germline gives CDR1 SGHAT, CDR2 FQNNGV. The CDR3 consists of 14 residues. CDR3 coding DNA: TGTGCCAGCAGCTACCGGGACTCCCTTTACGAGCAGTACTTC. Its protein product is CASSYRDSLYEQYF.

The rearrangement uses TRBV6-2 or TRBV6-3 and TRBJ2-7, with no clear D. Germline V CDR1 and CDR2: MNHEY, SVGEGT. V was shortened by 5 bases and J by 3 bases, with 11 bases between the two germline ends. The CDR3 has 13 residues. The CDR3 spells CASSRWTDYEQYV. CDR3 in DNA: TGTGCCAGCAGTAGATGGACGGACTACGAGCAGTACGTC.

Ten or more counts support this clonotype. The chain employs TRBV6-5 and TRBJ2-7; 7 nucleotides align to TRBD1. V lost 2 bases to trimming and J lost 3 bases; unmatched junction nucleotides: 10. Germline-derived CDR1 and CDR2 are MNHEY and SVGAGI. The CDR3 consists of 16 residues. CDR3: CASSYAPGQTNYEQYF. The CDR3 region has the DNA TGTGCCAGCAGTTACGCACCGGGACAGACCAACTACGAGCAGTACTTC.

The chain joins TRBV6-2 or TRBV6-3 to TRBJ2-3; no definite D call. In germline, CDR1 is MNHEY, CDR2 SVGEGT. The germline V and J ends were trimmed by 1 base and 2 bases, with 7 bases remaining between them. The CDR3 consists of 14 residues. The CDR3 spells CASSYWKVTDTQYF. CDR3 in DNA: TGTGCCAGCAGTTACTGGAAGGTCACAGATACGCAGTATTTT.

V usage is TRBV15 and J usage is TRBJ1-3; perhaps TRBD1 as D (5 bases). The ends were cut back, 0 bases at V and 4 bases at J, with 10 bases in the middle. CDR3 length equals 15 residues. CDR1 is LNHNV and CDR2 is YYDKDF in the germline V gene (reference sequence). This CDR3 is CATSRDRGGGNTIYF. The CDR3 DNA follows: TGTGCCACCAGCAGAGATCGGGGGGGAGGAAACACCATATATTTT.